A selection of T cell receptor beta chains follows, all from one sample in a study of T-cell memory formation after mild COVID-19. TCRdb called the 5' RACE reads again in MiXCR, with one record for every CDR3 protein. The sample has 500,000 to 600,000 distinct CDR3 sequences; more than 15% are singletons. Sample: PBMCs or a T cell subset sorted from them (not recorded which). These TCRs come from an adult woman who had mild COVID-19 (a few samples of this study predate the infection). Cell type and time point are not known. The CDR3 runs from the conserved cysteine through the conserved F or W. D genes are given only for firm matches. Not all rows give a size; the values are once, few, many and, for expanded clones, a class.

j_gene: TRBJ1-5
d_gene: TRBD1
v_gene: TRBV20-1
len: 18
abundance: few
CDR3nt: TGCAGTGCTAGGAAGTCCACCGGGACAGGGTTTTCAAATCAGCCCCAGCATTTT
CDR3aa: CSARKSTGTGFSNQPQHF

j_gene: TRBJ2-2
d_gene: NA
v_gene: TRBV7-9
len: 17
abundance: NA
CDR3nt: TGTGCCAGCAGCTTAGTAGGGGACATATGGAACACCGGGGAGCTGTTTTTT
CDR3aa: CASSLVGDIWNTGELFF

j_gene: TRBJ2-7
d_gene: NA
v_gene: TRBV5-1
len: 14
abundance: many
CDR3nt: TGCGCCAGCAGCTTGTCCGGGACGCAGTACGAGCAGTACTTC
CDR3aa: CASSLSGTQYEQYF

j_gene: TRBJ2-3
d_gene: TRBD2
v_gene: TRBV5-1
len: 16
abundance: few
CDR3nt: TGCGCCAGCAGCACCGGGACTAGCGGGGGGCACCTCACGCAGTATTTT
CDR3aa: CASSTGTSGGHLTQYF

j_gene: TRBJ1-1
d_gene: TRBD1
v_gene: TRBV24-1
len: 14
abundance: NA
CDR3nt: TGTGCCACCAGTGACCCAGGACAGGAACCCCGTCGTAGCTTT
CDR3aa: CATSDPGQEPRRSF

j_gene: TRBJ1-2
d_gene: NA
v_gene: TRBV12-5
len: 13
abundance: many
CDR3nt: TGTGCTAGTGGTGAGGGGACCTTCTATGGCTACACCTTC
CDR3aa: CASGEGTFYGYTF

j_gene: TRBJ1-2
d_gene: NA
v_gene: TRBV20-1
len: 13
abundance: few
CDR3nt: TGCAGTCCCTTTAAGGGGGATAACTATGGCTACACCTTC
CDR3aa: CSPFKGDNYGYTF

j_gene: TRBJ1-6
d_gene: NA
v_gene: TRBV3-1
len: 14
abundance: few
CDR3nt: TGTGCCAGCAGCCAAGCAGGGTTGTATTCACCCCTCCACTTT
CDR3aa: CASSQAGLYSPLHF

j_gene: TRBJ1-1
d_gene: TRBD1
v_gene: TRBV6-5
len: 15
abundance: NA
CDR3nt: TGTGCCAGCAGGGAAGGACAGGGGGCAAAGGCTGAAGCTTTCTTT
CDR3aa: CASREGQGAKAEAFF

j_gene: TRBJ2-7
d_gene: NA
v_gene: TRBV14
len: 14
abundance: many
CDR3nt: TGTGCCAGCAGCCAAGGGCGCCATACCTACGAGCAGTACTTC
CDR3aa: CASSQGRHTYEQYF

j_gene: TRBJ1-1
d_gene: NA
v_gene: TRBV12-5
len: 12
abundance: NA
CDR3nt: TGTGCTAGTGATCCTGACAGGACTGAAGCTTTCTTT
CDR3aa: CASDPDRTEAFF

j_gene: TRBJ2-3
d_gene: TRBD2
v_gene: TRBV3-1
len: 15
abundance: NA
CDR3nt: TGTGCCAGCAGCACCGGACTAGCGGGCACAGATACGCAGTATTTT
CDR3aa: CASSTGLAGTDTQYF

j_gene: TRBJ2-1
d_gene: NA
v_gene: TRBV29-1
len: 12
abundance: few
CDR3nt: TGCAGCGTTGATCCAGGGTTCAATGAGCAGTTCTTC
CDR3aa: CSVDPGFNEQFF

j_gene: TRBJ1-3
d_gene: NA
v_gene: TRBV7-6
len: 16
abundance: NA
CDR3nt: TGTGCCAGCAGCTTCGAGGCGGGGTCCTCTGGAAACACCATATATTTT
CDR3aa: CASSFEAGSSGNTIYF

j_gene: TRBJ1-6
d_gene: NA
v_gene: TRBV7-3
len: 12
abundance: NA
CDR3nt: TGTGCCAGCAGCACCCCTCCCTCACCCCTCCACTTT
CDR3aa: CASSTPPSPLHF

j_gene: TRBJ2-3
d_gene: NA
v_gene: TRBV12-3/TRBV12-4
len: 15
abundance: many
CDR3nt: TGTGCCAGCAGTACGACGCTTGAGTCCACAGATACGCAGTATTTT
CDR3aa: CASSTTLESTDTQYF

j_gene: TRBJ1-1
d_gene: NA
v_gene: TRBV29-1
len: 13
abundance: few
CDR3nt: TGCAGCGCCGTAGGACAGAAGAACACTGAAGCTTTCTTT
CDR3aa: CSAVGQKNTEAFF

j_gene: TRBJ2-1
d_gene: TRBD2
v_gene: TRBV6-5
len: 16
abundance: NA
CDR3nt: TGTGCCAGCAGTTCCCCTAGCGGGAGGCGGCGCGATGAGCAGTTCTTC
CDR3aa: CASSSPSGRRRDEQFF

j_gene: TRBJ2-7
d_gene: TRBD1
v_gene: TRBV3-1
len: 16
abundance: NA
CDR3nt: TGTGCCAGCAGCCAAAAGCCCGGGACAGGGCCCTACGAGCAGTACTTC
CDR3aa: CASSQKPGTGPYEQYF

j_gene: TRBJ2-4
d_gene: NA
v_gene: TRBV29-1
len: 13
abundance: NA
CDR3nt: TGCAGCGTTGGACTTAGGCCCGGGGCCATTCAGTACTTC
CDR3aa: CSVGLRPGAIQYF

j_gene: TRBJ2-7
d_gene: TRBD2
v_gene: TRBV7-2
len: 12
abundance: few
CDR3nt: TGTGCCAGCAGCCGAGGGGAGGGCGAGCAGTACTTC
CDR3aa: CASSRGEGEQYF

j_gene: TRBJ2-1
d_gene: TRBD2
v_gene: TRBV25-1
len: 20
abundance: once
CDR3nt: TGTGCCAGCAGTGGAAGAACCGGGACTAGCGTCCGCTCTTCCTACAATGAGCAGTTCTTC
CDR3aa: CASSGRTGTSVRSSYNEQFF

j_gene: TRBJ2-1
d_gene: TRBD2
v_gene: TRBV24-1
len: 17
abundance: NA
CDR3nt: TGTGCCACCAGTGAGGCGGTGGGGCGGGAGGGATACAATGAGCAGTTCTTC
CDR3aa: CATSEAVGREGYNEQFF

j_gene: TRBJ2-3
d_gene: NA
v_gene: TRBV29-1
len: 13
abundance: few
CDR3nt: TGCAGCGTACCAGGGAAGCAGGGGGATACGCAGTATTTT
CDR3aa: CSVPGKQGDTQYF

j_gene: TRBJ2-7
d_gene: NA
v_gene: TRBV5-1
len: 15
abundance: few
CDR3nt: TGCGCCAGCAGCTTGACTTTGGGGCAGTCCTACGAGCAGTACTTC
CDR3aa: CASSLTLGQSYEQYF

j_gene: TRBJ1-1
d_gene: NA
v_gene: TRBV6-2/TRBV6-3
len: 13
abundance: few
CDR3nt: TGTGCCAGCACCTGGCAGAGGAACACTGAAGCTTTCTTT
CDR3aa: CASTWQRNTEAFF

j_gene: TRBJ1-4
d_gene: NA
v_gene: TRBV12-3/TRBV12-4
len: 12
abundance: few
CDR3nt: TGTGCCAGCGGCCAGAGCTCTGGAAAACTGTTTTTT
CDR3aa: CASGQSSGKLFF

j_gene: TRBJ2-5
d_gene: TRBD2
v_gene: TRBV10-3
len: 14
abundance: NA
CDR3nt: TGTGCCATCAGTGGAGCGGGGGGCCAAGAGACCCAGTACTTC
CDR3aa: CAISGAGGQETQYF

j_gene: TRBJ2-1
d_gene: TRBD2
v_gene: TRBV12-5
len: 15
abundance: few
CDR3nt: TGTGCTAGTGCGACTAGCGGGAGCTCCTACAATGAGCAGTTCTTC
CDR3aa: CASATSGSSYNEQFF

j_gene: TRBJ1-6
d_gene: NA
v_gene: TRBV7-9
len: 15
abundance: NA
CDR3nt: TGTGCCAGCCGCCCTGCCGGGGCCTATAATTCACCCCTCCACTTT
CDR3aa: CASRPAGAYNSPLHF